This T cell receptor (beta chain) was identified during a study of T cells in Graves' hyperthyroidism and ophthalmopathy. Study-level background: Blood was drawn when the patient was first diagnosed and still untreated. The study's findings and limits: Patients with ophthalmopathy were separated from those with stable hyperthyroidism by a 13 V-J model. Most thyroid-expanded clonotypes above 0.001 were also found in blood.

CDR3 length: 16 amino acids. The V and J ends lost 5 bases and 4 bases, in that order; junction bases with no gene match: 14. Per germline, CDR1 MNHEY and CDR2 SMNVEV (reference sequence). Amplification targeted TCR beta CDR3 regions from RNA transcripts. Primed by the HTBI set, a first-round RT-PCR was run on the TCR CDR3. Using its own MiXCR run on the multiplex PCR reads, TCRdb lists one record per CDR3 protein. The sample consists of about 360,000 distinct CDR3 sequences, approximately 13% of them appearing once. The sample holds many counts of this clonotype. The antigen remains undetermined. The TCR originated in a woman between 18 and 30 years old with Graves' hyperthyroidism. V gene TRBV27 combines with J gene TRBJ2-7, with TRBD2 identical over 7 bases. Sequenced material: blood. DNA for the CDR3: TGTGCCAGCAGTAGAGCGGGAAGGTTTAGCTTTTACGAGCAGTACTTC. It yields the protein CASSRAGRFSFYEQYF.